This T cell receptor (beta chain) was documented in a study of T cells in Graves' hyperthyroidism and ophthalmopathy. As concerns this clonotype: Its target is unknown. A much larger clone sits a single nucleotide away, making a read error possible.

The patients, who ranged from 18 to 65 in age, presented with newly diagnosed hyperthyroidism lasting under 2 months. Diagnoses used clinical symptoms, serum thyroxine and TRAb, thyroid ultrasound and orbital computed tomography. This CDR3 is 13 amino acids long. The germline CDR1 and CDR2 sequences are LNHDA and SQIVND (reference sequence). V gave up 5 bases and J gave up 7 bases, with 14 bases separating them. General study results and limits: Ophthalmopathy, as predicted by the model, came a median 6.5 months after the prediction. Most thyroid clonotypes with frequency above 0.001 were detected in blood.

Using RNA transcripts as the source, TCR beta CDR3 regions were amplified. A set of HTBI primers served as the primers for a first-round RT-PCR of the TCR CDR3. One entry per CDR3 protein results from TCRdb running MiXCR on the multiplex PCR reads. The table shows 700,000 to 850,000 distinct CDR3 sequences, with 35% occurring only once. The rearrangement uses TRBV19 and TRBJ2-5, with D possibly being TRBD1 (7 bases). This receptor was obtained from a woman aged 40-49 years with Graves' hyperthyroidism. Sequencing input: blood. CDR3 region: CASSPTGTGTQYF. DNA for the CDR3: TGTGCCAGTAGTCCGACAGGGACTGGGACCCAGTACTTC.